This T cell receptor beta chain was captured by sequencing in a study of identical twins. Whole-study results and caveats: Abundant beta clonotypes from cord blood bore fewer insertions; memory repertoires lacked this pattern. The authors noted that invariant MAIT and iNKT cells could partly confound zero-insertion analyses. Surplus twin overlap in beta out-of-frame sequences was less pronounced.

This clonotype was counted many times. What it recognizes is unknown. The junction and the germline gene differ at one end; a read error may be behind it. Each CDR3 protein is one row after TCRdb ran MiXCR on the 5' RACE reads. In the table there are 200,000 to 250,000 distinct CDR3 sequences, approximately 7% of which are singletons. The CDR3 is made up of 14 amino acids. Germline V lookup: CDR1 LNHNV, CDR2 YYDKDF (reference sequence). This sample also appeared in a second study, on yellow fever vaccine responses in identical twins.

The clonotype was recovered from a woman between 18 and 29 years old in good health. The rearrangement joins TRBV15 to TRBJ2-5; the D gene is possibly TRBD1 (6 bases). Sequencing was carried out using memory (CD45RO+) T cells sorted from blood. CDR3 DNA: TGTGCCACCGGCAGGGGATCCATCAAAGAGACCCAGTACTTC. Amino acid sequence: CATGRGSIKETQYF.